This TCR beta chain was observed in a study of T-cell reconstitution after alpha-beta-depleted transplantation in children. Preparation of the TCRbeta library was carried out with unique molecular identifiers. MiXCR, applied by TCRdb to the PCR reads, yields one record per CDR3 protein. The sample carries 350,000 to 500,000 distinct CDR3 sequences, around two fifths recorded once. This CDR3 spans 13 amino acids. In germline, CDR1 is MDHEN, CDR2 SYDVKM. V lost 3 bases, J lost 7 bases, and 3 bases stayed unmatched. This sequence originates from a girl aged 2-10 years with aplastic anemia, due to receive a stem cell transplant. This chain links TRBV28 with TRBJ2-4, with 7 bases lining up with TRBD1. The sample in question was PBMCs, obtained before TCRalphabeta/CD19-depleted stem cell transplant. The CDR3 DNA sequence: TGTGCCAGCAGTTTTCGCAGGGGGAACATTCAGTACTTC. The encoded protein is CASSFRRGNIQYF.